Below, 5 T cell receptor beta chains from the same sample are listed, as sequenced in a study of radiation and T cells in renal cell carcinoma. Using immunoSEQ multiplex PCR, the repertoire was profiled, and TCRdb retains in-frame clones only, with some absent. The data contain some 64,000 clones, over 60% of them singletons. Time point meaning: blood 4 weeks post-SBRT, at nephrectomy. This sample's treatment: 15 Gy SBRT to primary tumor, nephrectomy 4 weeks later. The sequencing here drew on blood, taken from a patient whose treatment included radiotherapy and nephrectomy. Receptor source: a man aged 60 to 75 with renal cell carcinoma.

This clone was seen only a few times. This rearrangement joins TRBV30 to TRBJ2-3; TRBD2 agrees at 8 bases. Germline lookup yields CDR1 GTSNPN and CDR2 SVGIG (reference sequence). This CDR3 spans 14 amino acids. The V and J ends lost 4 bases and 6 bases, in that order; junction bases with no gene match: 9. CDR3 DNA sequence: TGTGCCTGGATAAGCGGGAGACCTGGGGATACGCAGTATTTT. Translating it yields CAWISGRPGDTQYF.

V gene TRBV6-1 combines with J gene TRBJ2-2; D gene ambiguous. The CDR3 sequence is 12 residues long. Per the germline V gene, CDR1 is MNHNS and CDR2 is SASEGT. Trimming pared 4 bases from V and 8 bases from J, leaving 8 bases between. The CDR3 loop reads CASSANPGELFF. In nucleotides, the CDR3 is TGTGCCAGCAGTGCAAACCCAGGGGAGCTGTTTTTT.

V is TRBV28 and J is TRBJ1-5, with a weak D call TRBD1 (5 bases). This CDR3 is 18 amino acids long. Germline assignment: CDR1 MDHEN and CDR2 SYDVKM. V gave up 3 bases and J gave up 1 base, with 19 bases separating them. The CDR3 DNA is TGTGCCAGCAGTTTGGTTTCGGACCTCGACAGAAGCAATCAGCCCCAGCATTTT. Translating it yields CASSLVSDLDRSNQPQHF.

V and J are TRBV28 and TRBJ2-2; 10 bases map to TRBD1. The CDR3 contains 15 residues. Germline V gives CDR1 MDHEN, CDR2 SYDVKM. With 8 bases clipped from V and 4 bases from J, the junction kept 7 bases outside the gene matches. The CDR3 here is CASGRDRGITGELFF. As DNA, the CDR3 is TGTGCCAGCGGCCGGGACAGGGGAATCACCGGGGAGCTGTTTTTT.

This clone was seen only once. The genes are TRBV10-3 and TRBJ2-3, with TRBD1 as a possible D gene (6 bases). CDR1 ENHRY and CDR2 SYGVKD come from the germline V gene. This CDR3 is built from 14 residues. Trimming cost V 3 bases and J 0 bases, with 7 bases left between them. CDR3 nucleotides: TGTGCCATCAGTGAAGGACAGAGCACAGATACGCAGTATTTT. Residues: CAISEGQSTDTQYF.